These T cell receptor beta chains were read from a single sample in a study of OX40 agonist ivuxolimab in advanced cancers. Here immunoSEQ multiplex PCR was the method, and the copy in TCRdb shows in-frame clones only, minus some. The sample has about 55,000 clones; roughly three quarters are singletons. The material sequenced was CD4+ or CD8+ T cells sorted from blood, taken in a trial of the OX40 agonist ivuxolimab. The receptors were gathered from an adult with an advanced solid tumor such as melanoma, head and neck, liver or kidney cancer. Both conserved end residues are part of each CDR3. A D gene is named only where the DNA matches it firmly. The size field is filled for only some rows; it gives once, few, many or a size class.

j_call cdr3_length v_call d_call clone_size cdr3_aa cdr3_nt
TRBJ2-7 12 TRBV11-3 . . CASSSDRQRQYF TGTGCCAGCAGCTCCGACCGACAGCGTCAGTACTTC
TRBJ2-3 11 TRBV29-1 . . CSVPRGDTQYF TGCAGCGTCCCCCGGGGGGATACGCAGTATTTT
TRBJ2-5 19 TRBV5-6 TRBD1 once CASSLDFSDRGRAGETQYF TGTGCCAGCAGCTTGGATTTCAGTGACAGGGGAAGGGCCGGAGAGACCCAGTACTTC
TRBJ2-7 16 TRBV11-2 TRBD2 . CASSPGGGLVIYEQYF TGTGCCAGCAGCCCTGGGGGGGGACTAGTTATCTACGAGCAGTACTTC
TRBJ2-5 14 TRBV19 . . CASSIRRNQETQYF TGTGCCAGTAGTATCCGGCGGAACCAAGAGACCCAGTACTTC
TRBJ1-2 14 TRBV6-6 . once CASSYRMSGYGYTF TGTGCCAGCAGTTATAGGATGTCAGGGTACGGCTACACCTTC
TRBJ2-7 14 TRBV18 TRBD1 . CASSQGQGLGEQYF TGTGCCAGCTCACAGGGACAGGGTCTGGGCGAGCAGTACTTC
TRBJ2-1 12 TRBV2 . . CASSRRAGEQFF TGTGCCAGCAGTAGGAGGGCGGGTGAGCAGTTCTTC
TRBJ2-2 15 TRBV5-1 TRBD1 few CASSLGTGDTGELFF TGCGCCAGCAGCTTGGGGACAGGGGACACCGGGGAGCTGTTTTTT
TRBJ2-7 17 TRBV4-2 . . CASSQEKFRTDEYEQYF TGTGCCAGCAGCCAAGAAAAGTTCCGGACTGACGAATACGAGCAGTACTTC
TRBJ2-5 15 TRBV27 . once CASKVEGAGGETQYF TGTGCCAGCAAGGTGGAGGGGGCAGGAGGAGAGACCCAGTACTTC
TRBJ1-1 15 TRBV19 . . CATSHSGRLNTEAFF TGTGCCACCTCTCACTCCGGGAGACTGAACACTGAAGCTTTCTTT
TRBJ2-7 14 TRBV18 . . CASSLTGYDDEQYF TGTGCCAGCTCACTAACAGGGTATGATGACGAGCAGTACTTC
TRBJ2-2 12 TRBV11-3 . . CASSPYTGELFF TGTGCCAGCAGCCCCTACACCGGGGAGCTGTTTTTT
TRBJ1-1 18 TRBV19 TRBD1 . CASSIPPAGGGVNTEAFF TGTGCCAGTAGTATCCCGCCCGCAGGGGGCGGGGTGAACACTGAAGCTTTCTTT
TRBJ1-1 12 TRBV6-5 . . CASREMNTEAFF TGTGCCAGCAGGGAGATGAACACTGAAGCTTTCTTT
TRBJ2-2 15 TRBV19 TRBD1 once CASSIMGQGTGELFF TGTGCCAGTAGTATAATGGGACAGGGGACCGGGGAGCTGTTTTTT
TRBJ2-5 16 TRBV11-2 TRBD1 . CASSFLTGGGQETQYF TGTGCCAGCAGCTTTTTAACAGGGGGTGGACAAGAGACCCAGTACTTC
TRBJ1-2 15 TRBV7-2 . . CASSQSGTTTYGYTF TGTGCCAGCAGCCAAAGCGGGACGACTACCTATGGCTACACCTTC
TRBJ2-7 14 TRBV27 . . CASSLSLGFTEQYF TGTGCCAGCAGTTTATCGCTAGGATTCACCGAGCAGTACTTC
TRBJ2-7 13 TRBV5-1 TRBD1 . CASSLDRDHEQYF TGTGCCAGCAGCCTGGACAGGGACCACGAGCAGTACTTC
TRBJ1-1 14 TRBV18 . . CASSPQGSDTEAFF TGTGCCAGCTCACCCCAGGGAAGTGACACTGAAGCTTTCTTT
TRBJ1-1 14 TRBV19 . . CASRPGATNTEAFF TGTGCCAGTAGACCAGGGGCCACGAACACTGAAGCTTTCTTT
TRBJ2-5 16 TRBV7-9 TRBD2 . CASRTRLAGNQETQYF TGTGCCAGCAGGACGCGACTAGCGGGTAATCAAGAGACCCAGTACTTC
TRBJ2-3 17 TRBV14 . . CASSQELVGRERNTQYF TGTGCCAGCAGCCAAGAATTGGTGGGACGGGAGCGAAATACGCAGTATTTT
TRBJ1-6 16 TRBV7-2 . once CASSPQGSSYNSPLHF TGTGCCAGCAGCCCCCAGGGCAGCTCCTATAATTCACCCCTCCACTTT
TRBJ1-2 15 TRBV19 . many CASSMVPTRPGGYTF TGTGCCAGTAGTATGGTGCCCACGAGACCGGGCGGCTACACCTTC
TRBJ2-7 12 TRBV5-1 TRBD2 . CASSWEGSEQYF TGCGCCAGCAGCTGGGAGGGTTCCGAGCAGTACTTC
TRBJ2-7 12 TRBV6-5 . . CASSSQGQPLYF TGTGCCAGCAGTTCCCAGGGCCAGCCGCTGTACTTC
TRBJ1-1 16 TRBV4-3 . . CASSQDPRATNTEAFF TGCGCCAGCAGCCAAGATCCGAGGGCCACGAACACTGAAGCTTTCTTT
TRBJ2-1 18 TRBV5-1 TRBD2 . CASSLAGFSGVSYNEQFF TGCGCCAGCAGCTTGGCGGGGTTTAGCGGGGTTTCCTACAATGAGCAGTTCTTC
TRBJ2-2 14 TRBV11-3 TRBD2 . CASSLQGLAGELFF TGTGCCAGCAGCTTACAGGGACTAGCCGGGGAGCTGTTTTTT
TRBJ1-1 14 TRBV18 . . CASSPSGGGAEAFF TGTGCCAGCTCACCCTCGGGGGGAGGGGCTGAAGCTTTCTTT
TRBJ2-1 15 TRBV27 TRBD2 . CASRSASGRLDEQFF TGTGCCAGCCGCTCCGCTAGCGGGAGGTTGGATGAGCAGTTCTTC
TRBJ2-2 15 TRBV10-1 . . CASSVRQLNTGELFF TGCGCCAGCAGCGTACGACAGCTCAACACCGGGGAGCTGTTTTTT
TRBJ1-5 18 TRBV4-1 TRBD1 . CASSPPPMRQGSNQPQHF TGCGCCAGCAGCCCACCCCCAATGAGACAGGGGAGCAATCAGCCCCAGCATTTT
TRBJ2-3 15 TRBV6-5 TRBD2 . CASSRLAGVEDTQYF TGTGCCAGCAGCCGACTAGCGGGAGTTGAAGATACGCAGTATTTT
TRBJ2-7 15 TRBV10-2 . few CASSSGTPPPYEQYF TGCGCCAGCAGCTCCGGGACACCACCTCCTTACGAGCAGTACTTC
TRBJ2-2 15 TRBV6-5 . . CASSPDTRNTGELFF TGTGCCAGCAGCCCGGACACGAGAAACACCGGGGAGCTGTTTTTT
TRBJ1-5 16 TRBV27 . . CASSLFAGDQNQPQHF TGTGCCAGCAGTTTATTTGCAGGCGACCAAAATCAGCCCCAGCATTTT
TRBJ2-1 16 TRBV28 TRBD2 . CASSLGLAGGPNEQFF TGTGCCAGCAGTCTCGGACTAGCGGGAGGGCCTAATGAGCAGTTCTTC